The 32 T cell receptor beta chains below all came from one sample that was sequenced in a study of post-analysis software for immune sequencing data. Carried by the TCR beta cDNA libraries were unique molecular identifiers. TCRdb processed the PCR reads anew with MiXCR; each CDR3 protein has one entry. Of about 150,000 distinct CDR3 sequences listed, about 30% were seen once; the top ten hold 1.5%. No cognate antigen is known for these TCRs. Overall study results and limits: Patients used five TRBV segments, including TRBV5-6, TRBV5-1 and TRBV20-1, more often than controls.

Input material: blood. These TCRs come from a girl between 10 and 17 years old with multiple sclerosis.

With respect to this clonotype: This CDR3 fails to terminate in the conserved phenylalanine or tryptophan, so it likely reflects a read error. The CDR3 here is CASSLNDRYEQYY. The CDR3 bases are TGTGCCAGCAGCTTAAACGACAGGTACGAGCAGTACTAC. V is TRBV7-2 and J is TRBJ2-4; D is possibly TRBD1 (6 bases). The DNA end is more similar to TRBJ2-7, so the J call may be wrong. The CDR3 consists of 13 residues. Germline V CDR1 and CDR2: SGHTA, FQGNSA.

This clonotype has a handful of counts. The chain is built from TRBV20-1 and TRBJ2-7; 13 bases fit TRBD2. CDR1 and CDR2 from the germline V gene are DFQATT and SNEGSKA (reference sequence). V dropped 5 bases and J dropped 4; count of bases not matched to a gene: 5. There are 14 residues in the CDR3. The DNA for the CDR3 is TGCAGTGCTGAAACTAGCGGGAGGGCGTACGAGCAGTACTTC. Translated, it gives CSAETSGRAYEQYF.

Details on this clonotype: Possible read error: a much larger clone is one base away. V and J are TRBV13 and TRBJ2-3; 8 nucleotides align to TRBD2. J gave up 3 bases and V 2 bases, and 1 base lay outside the gene matches. The CDR3 runs to 14 residues. CDR1 PRHDT and CDR2 FYEKMQ come from the germline V gene (reference sequence). This CDR3 is CASSLRGGTDTQYF. Written as DNA, the CDR3 is TGTGCCAGCAGCTTACGCGGGGGGACAGATACGCAGTATTTT.

The CDR3 loop is CSARDLGDSRGSGANVLTF. The CDR3 bases are TGCAGTGCTAGAGATTTAGGGGACAGCCGGGGATCTGGGGCCAACGTCCTGACTTTC. The chain employs TRBV20-1 and TRBJ2-6; 7 nucleotides agree with TRBD1. The CDR3 totals 19 residues. From germline, CDR1 is DFQATT and CDR2 SNEGSKA (reference sequence). The junction had 12 bases not matched to a gene; V was cut back by 0 bases and J by 1 base.

The chain combines TRBV7-9 with TRBJ2-5; D may be TRBD1 (6 bases). This CDR3 is built from 15 residues. The germline CDR1 and CDR2 sequences are SEHNR and FQNEAQ (reference sequence). Trimming cost V 1 base and J 11 bases, with 20 bases left between them. DNA of the CDR3: TGTGCCAGCAGCTTAGGGGGGACACCTTACAATGAGCAGTACTTC. It codes for CASSLGGTPYNEQYF.

Many counts were recorded for this clonotype. This chain links TRBV6-1 with TRBJ2-7; TRBD2 matches at 8 bases. The CDR3 covers 14 residues. V lost 3 bases to trimming and J lost 4 bases; unmatched junction nucleotides: 5. The germline V gene has CDR1 MNHNS and CDR2 SASEGT. The CDR3 sequence is CASSDAGRGYEQYF. The CDR3 DNA reads TGTGCCAGCAGTGATGCCGGGAGGGGGTACGAGCAGTACTTC.

This clonotype was recorded at least ten times. The CDR3 reads CAWTLGSTDTQYF. The CDR3 region has the DNA TGTGCCTGGACTCTCGGAAGCACAGATACGCAGTATTTT. V gene TRBV30 combines with J gene TRBJ2-3; D not resolved. V was cut by 4 bases and J by 0 bases, with 8 bases left in between. Germline lookup yields CDR1 GTSNPN and CDR2 SVGIG (reference sequence). This CDR3 comprises 13 residues.

The gene calls are TRBV7-2 and TRBJ2-2; 8 nucleotides agree with TRBD2. The CDR3 sequence is 15 residues long. The V gene's germline CDR1 is SGHTA and CDR2 FQGNSA. After removal of 4 bases from V and 5 bases from J, the junction contained 6 bases not matched to a gene. The CDR3 is CASSYGLARTGELFF. The CDR3 DNA sequence: TGTGCCAGCAGCTACGGACTAGCACGGACCGGGGAGCTGTTTTTT.

This clonotype has at least ten counts. The junction and the germline gene differ at one end; a read error may be behind it. In DNA, the CDR3 is TGCAGCGGTGAATTCGGTGAGACCCAGTACTTC. Translating gives CSGEFGETQYF. The rearrangement links TRBV29-1 to TRBJ2-5; D remains ambiguous. The CDR3 is made up of 11 amino acids. Germline V gives CDR1 SQVTM, CDR2 ANQGSEA.

This clonotype was counted at least ten times. J is TRBJ1-2 and V is TRBV25-1; D is possibly TRBD1 (5 bases). The V gene's germline CDR1 is MGHDK and CDR2 SYGVNS. V lost 6 bases and J 4 bases, leaving 15 bases between the germline ends. This CDR3 is 14 amino acids long. The CDR3 DNA reads TGTGCCAGCAGGGGAGGGGTGACCCCCTATGGCTACACCTTC. It encodes CASRGGVTPYGYTF.

About this clonotype itself: This may be a read error: a much more frequent sequence differs by one nucleotide. The chain couples TRBV2 to TRBJ2-7; 7 bases fit TRBD2. Germline trimming cut 8 bases from V and 9 bases from J; bases unmatched to any gene: 4. The CDR3 has 10 amino acids. CDR1 is SNHLY, CDR2 FYNNEI, per germline. This CDR3 is CASWSGGQYF. CDR3 nucleotides: TGTGCCAGCTGGTCGGGGGGGCAGTACTTC.

There are a few counts of this clonotype. This rearrangement joins TRBV7-9 to TRBJ1-6; D is perhaps TRBD1 (5 bases). The CDR3 totals 15 residues. V lost 6 bases to trimming and J lost 6 bases, with 15 bases between them. Per the germline V gene, CDR1 is SEHNR and CDR2 is FQNEAQ (reference sequence). CDR3 protein: CASSGQGDSNSPLHF. Written as DNA, the CDR3 is TGTGCCAGCAGTGGTCAGGGTGACTCTAATTCACCCCTCCACTTT. The whole variable domain, filled in from reference TRBV7-9 and TRBJ1-6, reads DTGVSQNPRHKITKRGQNVTFRCDPISEHNRLYWYRQTLGQGPEFLTYFQNEAQLEKSRLLSDRFSAERPKGSFSTLEIQRTEQGDSAMYLCASSGQGDSNSPLHFGNGTRLTVT.

Many counts were recorded for this clonotype. The chain links TRBV3-1 to TRBJ2-7, with 7 bases fitting TRBD2. Germline trimming cut 7 bases from V and 0 bases from J; bases unmatched to any gene: 3. Germline-derived CDR1 and CDR2 are LGHDT and YNNKEL (reference sequence). The CDR3 totals 13 residues. CDR3 DNA: TGTGCCAGCAAGGAGCGGGGCTCCTACGAGCAGTACTTC. Translation: CASKERGSYEQYF.

This clonotype was seen a few times. The J gene is TRBJ1-1, the V gene TRBV28; tentatively, D is TRBD1 (5 bases). Between the trimmed V and J ends, which lost 6 bases and 1 base, there was a span of 12 bases. Germline V gene lookup returns CDR1 MDHEN and CDR2 SYDVKM. There are 14 residues in the CDR3. The CDR3 protein is CASRTGRWNTEAFF. The CDR3 nucleotides are TGTGCCAGCAGAACGGGACGCTGGAACACTGAAGCTTTCTTT.

This clonotype appeared many times. This chain links TRBV20-1 with TRBJ1-5; unclear D gene. The length of the CDR3 is 12 residues. V gave up 7 bases and J gave up 2 bases, with 9 bases separating them. Germline CDR1 DFQATT, CDR2 SNEGSKA (reference sequence). This CDR3 is CSGYGGNQPQHF. For the CDR3, the DNA is TGCAGTGGGTACGGCGGCAATCAGCCCCAGCATTTT.

This clonotype occurred a few times. The CDR3 DNA follows: TGCGCCAGCAGGTCCGACTCTGGGGCCAACGTCCTGACTTTC. Its protein is CASRSDSGANVLTF. This chain connects TRBV5-1 to TRBJ2-6; no clear D. The germline V gene has CDR1 SGHRS and CDR2 YFSETQ. This CDR3 has 14 residues. Between the trimmed V and J ends, which lost 5 bases and 0 bases, there was a span of 6 bases.

Details on this clonotype: This sequence may be a read error, since a much larger clone differs from it by one base. This chain joins TRBV29-1 and TRBJ2-1; 8 positions match TRBD1. The J segment lost 6 bases and the V segment lost 4 bases, leaving 8 bases of the junction unmatched. Per germline, CDR1 SQVTM and CDR2 ANQGSEA. The CDR3 extends over 14 amino acids. CDR3 sequence: CSVVGQGAFNEQFF. DNA of the CDR3: TGCAGCGTTGTCGGGCAGGGGGCCTTCAATGAGCAGTTCTTC.

The genes are TRBV7-8 and TRBJ2-3, with TRBD2 matching 7 bases. Germline CDR1 and CDR2: SGHVS and FQNEAQ. The V segment lost 5 bases and the J segment 5 bases; nucleotides outside the gene matches: 13. This CDR3 spans 16 amino acids. CDR3: CASSPGGGDAKDTQYF. CDR3 DNA: TGTGCCAGCAGCCCGGGGGGAGGGGACGCGAAAGATACGCAGTATTTT.

V usage is TRBV24-1 and J usage is TRBJ2-1; 11 bases fit TRBD1. The CDR3 covers 17 residues. Per the germline V gene, CDR1 is KGHDR and CDR2 is SFDVKD. Germline trimming cut 3 bases from V and 1 base from J; bases unmatched to any gene: 4. As DNA, the CDR3 is TGTGCCACCAGTGATCCGGGACAGGGGGGTTCCTACAATGAGCAGTTCTTC. It is translated as CATSDPGQGGSYNEQFF.

This clonotype was seen only a few times. This chain connects TRBV19 to TRBJ2-3; possibly TRBD1 for D (6 bases). The CDR3 spans 14 residues. Germline-derived CDR1 and CDR2 are LNHDA and SQIVND (reference sequence). V dropped 5 bases and J dropped 5 bases, with 14 bases sitting between them. The CDR3 sequence is CASSQQGGGDTQYF. In nucleotides, the CDR3 is TGTGCCAGTAGTCAACAGGGTGGTGGAGATACGCAGTATTTT.

This clonotype occurred a few times. The rearrangement joins TRBV11-2 to TRBJ1-5; the D is unclear. Germline-derived CDR1 and CDR2 are SGHAT and FQNNGV. The CDR3 is 13 residues long. Trimming removed 1 base from V and 6 bases from J, with 7 bases in between. The chain's CDR3 is CASSLVRLQPQHF. DNA for the CDR3: TGTGCCAGCAGCTTAGTCCGGCTTCAGCCCCAGCATTTT.

This clonotype has a handful of counts. This chain connects TRBV3-1 to TRBJ2-2; TRBD2 matches at 7 bases. The germline V gene has CDR1 LGHDT and CDR2 YNNKEL (reference sequence). Trimming took 0 bases from V and 0 from J; bases not matched to a gene: 4. CDR3 length: 17 amino acids. The CDR3 reads CASSQDVAGSNTGELFF. CDR3 coding DNA: TGTGCCAGCAGCCAAGATGTAGCGGGCTCGAACACCGGGGAGCTGTTTTTT.

This clonotype came up once. The genes are TRBV10-3 and TRBJ2-7; TRBD1 matches at 12 bases. Germline CDR1 is ENHRY and CDR2 is SYGVKD. V dropped 4 bases and J dropped 0; count of bases not matched to a gene: 4. This CDR3 has 16 residues. The CDR3 loop reads CAISVSGQGASYEQYF. In nucleotides, the CDR3 is TGTGCCATCAGTGTGTCGGGACAGGGGGCCTCCTACGAGCAGTACTTC.

The genes are TRBV20-1 and TRBJ2-3; tentative D call: TRBD2 (6 bases). Germline V gives CDR1 DFQATT, CDR2 SNEGSKA (reference sequence). The CDR3 is 17 residues long. V lost 0 bases, J lost 1 base, and 17 bases lay in between. The CDR3 DNA is TGCAGTGCTAGAGATCTTTTCTGGGAGGTTGGCACAGATACGCAGTATTTT. This gives the protein CSARDLFWEVGTDTQYF.

This clonotype was found a few times. This rearrangement joins TRBV5-1 to TRBJ1-6, with D uncertain. The CDR3 runs 15 residues. The germline gives CDR1 SGHRS, CDR2 YFSETQ. Trimming removed 0 bases from V and 7 bases from J, with 11 bases in between. Here the CDR3 reads CASSLDPVPNSPLHF. For the CDR3, the DNA is TGCGCCAGCAGCTTGGATCCAGTACCAAATTCACCCCTCCACTTT.

This clonotype was counted at least ten times. The chain uses TRBV4-1 and TRBJ2-1; 7 bases agree with TRBD2. From germline, CDR1 is MGHRA and CDR2 YSYEKL. The CDR3 totals 16 residues. Trimming at V came to 4 bases and at J to 4 bases, leaving 10 bases not matched to a gene. CDR3 in amino acids: CASSLSGLAEYNEQFF. CDR3 nucleotides: TGCGCCAGCAGCCTAAGCGGTCTAGCGGAGTACAATGAGCAGTTCTTC.

There are many counts of this clonotype. The rearrangement links TRBV5-1 to TRBJ2-7, with 9 bases identical to TRBD2. Trimming removed 4 bases from V and 6 bases from J; junction bases left unmatched: 8. CDR3 length: 14 residues. Germline CDR1 and CDR2: SGHRS and YFSETQ. The CDR3 DNA is TGCGCCAGCAGCGGAGCGGGAGGATATGGCGAGCAGTACTTC. Translating gives CASSGAGGYGEQYF.

This clonotype was observed at least ten times. The genes are TRBV6-5 and TRBJ1-2, with 8 nucleotides matching TRBD1. This CDR3 is 14 amino acids long. After removal of 5 bases from V and 4 bases from J, the junction contained 6 bases not matched to a gene. Germline CDR1 reads MNHEY; CDR2 reads SVGAGI. The CDR3: CASSKDREGYGYTF. The CDR3 DNA reads TGTGCCAGCAGTAAGGACAGGGAGGGCTATGGCTACACCTTC.

The CDR3 sequence: CASSLVGVDTEAFF. DNA for the CDR3: TGCGCCAGCAGCTTGGTGGGCGTGGACACTGAAGCTTTCTTT. V usage is TRBV5-1 and J usage is TRBJ1-1; no reliable D call. V was clipped by 0 bases and J by 3 bases, with 9 bases between them. Germline CDR1 is SGHRS and CDR2 is YFSETQ. This CDR3 contains 14 residues.

This clonotype was counted at least ten times. V gene TRBV20-1 combines with J gene TRBJ1-2, with D perhaps TRBD1 (5 bases). The V end lost 1 base, the J end lost 2 bases, and 11 bases lay between the germline ends. The CDR3 length is 14 residues. CDR1 and CDR2 (germline): DFQATT, SNEGSKA (reference sequence). The CDR3 DNA is TGCAGTGCTAGAGGGGGGGATCTCAACTATGGCTACACCTTC. It encodes CSARGGDLNYGYTF.

This clonotype occurred a few times. It may be a read error: a sequence one base away is much more abundant. The CDR3 nucleotides are TGTGCCAGCCGGGACCCGGGAGTCCACGATGAGCAGTTCTTC. Protein product: CASRDPGVHDEQFF. The chain has TRBV2 and TRBJ2-1, with D perhaps TRBD2 (6 bases). Germline V gives CDR1 SNHLY, CDR2 FYNNEI. The germline V and J ends were trimmed by 8 bases and 8 bases, with 19 bases remaining between them. This CDR3 is built from 14 residues.

Many counts were recorded for this clonotype. The rearrangement joins TRBV27 to TRBJ2-7; 7 bases are a match to TRBD2. CDR3 length: 13 amino acids. The V segment lost 2 bases and the J segment 7 bases; nucleotides outside the gene matches: 5. Per germline, CDR1 MNHEY and CDR2 SMNVEV (reference sequence). The CDR3 region has the DNA TGTGCCAGCAGTTTAAGCAGGGAGGGAGAGCAGTACTTC. It codes for CASSLSREGEQYF.